The T cell receptor beta chain under discussion was sequenced for a study of T cells after yellow fever vaccination (dated by TCRdb to the late 2010s). The study in broad terms: Libraries from fractions with low cell numbers were prepared with the SMART-Seq v4 Ultra Low Input RNA kit. Bulk TCR alpha and beta repertoires were sequenced longitudinally to track T-cell clones before and after primary and booster YFV17D yellow fever vaccination. Two healthy male donors, one aged 18 to 30 and one aged 30 to 40 years, made up the cohort. Blood samples were taken at several timepoints before and after primary and secondary immunization, and bulk PBMC replicates and cell subsets were isolated. Overall results and qualifications from the work: Only a couple of donors were included in the study, so the extent to which the findings can be generalized is limited. Compared with the primary T-cell response, the secondary T-cell response was faster but weaker, reaching its peak on day 5 rather than on day 15. A small share of clonotypes occurred in both CD4 and CD8 compartments, likely arising from convergent recombination. After the booster, most of the clones that had expanded following primary vaccination were detected again (96% of CD4 and roughly 90% of CD8), which suggests that memory was broadly maintained. FACS-sorted repertoires could contain abundant contaminating clonotypes from the bulk population, so computational filtering was required.

The CDR3 runs 15 residues from the cysteine to the phenylalanine. Only the CDR3 portion is preserved as DNA: 45 bases, with reading frame beginning at the first base. Relative to germline, V is 7 bases shorter and J is 0 bases shorter, with 13 bases between their ends. According to the germline V gene (reference sequence), CDR1 reads SGHKS and CDR2 reads YYEKEE. TCR cDNA was synthesized by 5'RACE template switching, which introduced a universal primer site and unique molecular identifiers. cDNA synthesis was primed from both the TCR alpha and TCR beta constant segments. Libraries were amplified in two PCR steps, with sample barcodes and sequencing adapters added in the second step. Sequencing of the libraries was done on either Illumina HiSeq 2500 (2x100 bp) or NovaSeq (2x150 bp). For the original study's pipeline: MIGEC was used to demultiplex reads and collapse the reads into UMI consensus sequences, and MiXCR was used for V(D)J alignment. Vaccine-responding clonotypes were defined with edgeR using replicate PBMC samples, requiring FDR below 0.01 and a log2 fold change above 5 up to day 15. Each bulk clonotype received a CD4 or CD8 identity based on whether the sequenced CD4 or CD8 repertoire contained that clonotype at higher abundance. In TCRdb, the public reads were trimmed at Q25 with fastp and aligned with MiXCR, with productive beta chains retained. Rows are unified per CDR3 protein, each entry keeping the most common DNA and genes. What appears here as the V and J calls and clone size reflects TCRdb's work, not the paper's. The table for this sample lists fewer than 400,000 distinct CDR3 sequences; roughly 6.2% of them were counted only once. The top ten hold approximately 15% of the sample.

This clonotype was counted many times. Its antigen remains unidentified. No quality values exist for individual bases; no much larger clone is one base distant. In light of the paper, this sample's treatment or condition label describes: live attenuated yellow fever vaccine strain. At every blood-draw timepoint, two biological replicates of bulk PBMCs were collected. PBMCs were isolated from peripheral blood using a standard Ficoll-Paque protocol. TriZol was used to extract RNA from bulk PBMCs, CD4 and CD8 fractions, and dextramer-positive and dextramer-negative fractions. Sequenced here: PBMCs, sampled 5 days after the yellow fever booster vaccination. The sequence came from a young man who received the YFV17D yellow fever vaccine. Rearrangement joined TRBV5-5 to TRBJ2-2; too little of a D gene remains to name it. The bases read TGTGCCAGCTCCCAGAATCCCGCGAACACCGGGGAGCTGTTTTTT. It specifies CASSQNPANTGELFF.